This T cell receptor beta chain is from a study of shared clonotypes between healthy human individuals. Study observations and caveats: In four donors, roughly 5.2% of naive CD4 clonotypes appeared in common.

This clone has just one count. Antigen specificity is unknown. Sequenced by immunoSEQ multiplex PCR; TCRdb stores in-frame clones only, minus some. The data hold some 1,100,000 clones, with about 80% observed a single time. Between the trimmed V and J ends, which lost 4 bases and 4 bases, there was a span of 14 bases. CDR1 and CDR2 from the germline V gene are SGHRS and YFSETQ. The CDR3 contains 14 residues. The V gene is TRBV5-1, the J gene TRBJ2-5, with D hard to call. The sequenced sample was memory CD4+ T cells from PBMCs. Subset given: CD45RA-negative fraction. The TCR sequence derives from a man aged 18 to 29 in good health. Some clones in this sample may be carry-over from other donors' samples. This CDR3 reads CASSLARMIETQYF. For the CDR3, the DNA is TGCGCCAGCAGCCTTGCTAGAATGATAGAGACCCAGTACTTC.